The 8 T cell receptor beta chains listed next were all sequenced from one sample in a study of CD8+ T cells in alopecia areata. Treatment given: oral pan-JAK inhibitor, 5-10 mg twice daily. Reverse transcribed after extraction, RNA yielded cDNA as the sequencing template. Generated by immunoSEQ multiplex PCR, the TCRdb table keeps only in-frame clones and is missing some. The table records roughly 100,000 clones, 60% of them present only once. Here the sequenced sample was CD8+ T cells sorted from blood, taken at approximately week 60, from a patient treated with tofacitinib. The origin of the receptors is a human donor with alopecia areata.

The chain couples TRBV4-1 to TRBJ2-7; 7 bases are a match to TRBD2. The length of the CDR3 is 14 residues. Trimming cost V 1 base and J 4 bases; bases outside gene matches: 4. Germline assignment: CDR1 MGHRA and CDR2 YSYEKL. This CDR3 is CASSQGGGRYEQYF. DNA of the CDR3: TGCGCCAGCAGCCAAGGGGGGGGAAGATACGAGCAGTACTTC.

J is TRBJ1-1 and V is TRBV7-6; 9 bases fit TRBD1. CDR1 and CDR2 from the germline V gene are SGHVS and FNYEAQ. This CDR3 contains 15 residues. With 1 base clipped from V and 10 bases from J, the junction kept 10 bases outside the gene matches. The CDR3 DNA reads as TGTGCCAGCAGCTTAGAGGCCCGGGACAGGGTCGCAGCTTTCTTT. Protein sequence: CASSLEARDRVAAFF.

The CDR3 DNA reads TGCGCCAGCAGCCAAGGGGGGCGCGGCAATCAGCCCCAGCATTTT. This gives the protein CASSQGGRGNQPQHF. The rearrangement links TRBV4-1 to TRBJ1-5; tentative D call: TRBD1 (6 bases). The V and J ends lost 1 base and 2 bases respectively, with 9 bases between them. Per the germline V gene, CDR1 is MGHRA and CDR2 is YSYEKL. The CDR3 consists of 15 residues.

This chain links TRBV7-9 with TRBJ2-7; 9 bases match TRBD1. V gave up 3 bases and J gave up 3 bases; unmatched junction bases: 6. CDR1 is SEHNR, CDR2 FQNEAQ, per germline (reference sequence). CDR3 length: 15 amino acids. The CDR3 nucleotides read TGTGCCAGCAGCTTGGGACAGGGCGTCGACTACGAGCAGTACTTC. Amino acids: CASSLGQGVDYEQYF.

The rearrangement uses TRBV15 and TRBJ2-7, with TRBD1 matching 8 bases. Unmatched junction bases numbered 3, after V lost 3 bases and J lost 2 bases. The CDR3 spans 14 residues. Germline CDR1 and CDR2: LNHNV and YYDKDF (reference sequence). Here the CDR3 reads CATSSRDRTYEQYF. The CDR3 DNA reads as TGTGCCACCAGCAGTAGGGACAGGACCTACGAGCAGTACTTC.

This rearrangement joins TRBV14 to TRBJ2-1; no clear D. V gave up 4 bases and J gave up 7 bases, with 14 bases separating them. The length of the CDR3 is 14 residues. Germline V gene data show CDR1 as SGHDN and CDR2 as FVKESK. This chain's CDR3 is CASSRSTAGNEQFF. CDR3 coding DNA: TGTGCCAGCAGCCGAAGCACAGCTGGGAATGAGCAGTTCTTC.

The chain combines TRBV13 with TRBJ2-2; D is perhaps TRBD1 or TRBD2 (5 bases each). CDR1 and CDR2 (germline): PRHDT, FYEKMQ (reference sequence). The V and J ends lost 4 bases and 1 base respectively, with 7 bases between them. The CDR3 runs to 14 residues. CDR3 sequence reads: CASSSGRNTGELFF. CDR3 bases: TGTGCCAGCAGCTCGGGACGGAACACCGGGGAGCTGTTTTTT.

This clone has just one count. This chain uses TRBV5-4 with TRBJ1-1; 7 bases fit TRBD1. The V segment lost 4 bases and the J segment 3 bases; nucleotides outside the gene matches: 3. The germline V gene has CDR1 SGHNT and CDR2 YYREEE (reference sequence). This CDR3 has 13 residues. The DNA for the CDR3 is TGTGCCAGCAGCCCCAGGGGGGACACTGAAGCTTTCTTT. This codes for CASSPRGDTEAFF. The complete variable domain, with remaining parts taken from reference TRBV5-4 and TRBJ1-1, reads ETGVTQSPTHLIKTRGQQVTLRCSSQSGHNTVSWYQQALGQGPQFIFQYYREEENGRGNFPPRFSGLQFPNYSSELNVNALELDDSALYLCASSPRGDTEAFFGQGTRLTVV.